Listed here are 20 T cell receptor beta chains from one sample, sequenced in a study of T cells in Graves' hyperthyroidism and ophthalmopathy. Researchers amplified the TCR beta CDR3 regions from RNA transcripts. Carried out on the TCR CDR3, a first-round RT-PCR used the HTBI primer set. TCRdb re-derived calls from the multiplex PCR reads in MiXCR, one entry per CDR3 protein. The table includes more than 450,000 distinct CDR3 sequences, just under 20% detected once. Sample: blood. These receptors originate from a man in his forties or fifties with Graves' ophthalmopathy.

This clonotype was seen at least ten times. The gene calls are TRBV11-1 and TRBJ2-1; D is uncertain. The CDR3 loop spans 16 amino acids. With 2 bases removed from V and 3 bases from J, the gap between germline ends came to 14 bases. The germline V gene has CDR1 SGHAT and CDR2 FQDESV (reference sequence). The CDR3 bases are TGTGCCAGCAGCTTATGGTCGATACGGAGCTACAATGAGCAGTTCTTC. It translates to CASSLWSIRSYNEQFF.

This chain connects TRBV3-1 to TRBJ2-4; 7 nucleotides agree with TRBD1. Unmatched junction bases numbered 8, after V lost 0 bases and J lost 3 bases. CDR1 LGHDT and CDR2 YNNKEL come from the germline V gene (reference sequence). The CDR3 runs 17 residues. CDR3 sequence: CASSQDPGGWDKNIQYF. DNA for the CDR3: TGTGCCAGCAGCCAAGATCCAGGGGGTTGGGACAAAAACATTCAGTACTTC.

The chain links TRBV7-9 to TRBJ2-7, with D unclear. Trimming stripped 4 bases from V and 5 bases from J, with 9 bases between. Looked up from germline, CDR1 is SEHNR and CDR2 is FQNEAQ (reference sequence). This CDR3 contains 12 residues. The DNA of the CDR3 is TGTGCCAGCAGCTCGTCCTGGAACGAGCAGTACTTC. This translates into CASSSSWNEQYF.

V is TRBV30 and J is TRBJ2-7; TRBD2 agrees at 8 bases. The germline V gene has CDR1 GTSNPN and CDR2 SVGIG (reference sequence). The CDR3 is made up of 12 amino acids. The CDR3, as DNA: TGTGCAACACGACTAGCGTCCTACGAGCAGTACTTC. It encodes CATRLASYEQYF.

V usage is TRBV19 and J usage is TRBJ2-5, with D possibly matching TRBD1 (6 bases). Between the trimmed V and J ends, which lost 3 bases and 1 base, there was a span of 15 bases. This CDR3 spans 16 amino acids. CDR1 LNHDA and CDR2 SQIVND come from the germline V gene (reference sequence). CDR3 coding DNA: TGTGCCAGTAGTATTTTTGGAACAGGGAGCCAAGAGACCCAGTACTTC. Protein product: CASSIFGTGSQETQYF. Complete variable domain (other parts from reference TRBV19 and TRBJ2-5): DGGITQSPKYLFRKEGQNVTLSCEQNLNHDAMYWYRQDPGQGLRLIYYSQIVNDFQKGDIAEGYSVSREKKESFPLTVTSAQKNPTAFYLCASSIFGTGSQETQYFGPGTRLLVL.

A word on this clonotype: It may be a read error: a sequence one base away is much more abundant. The chain couples TRBV20-1 to TRBJ2-5; the match to TRBD2 covers 10 bases. The CDR3 is 15 residues long. J gave up 4 bases and V 3 bases, and 8 bases lay outside the gene matches. Germline CDR1 reads DFQATT; CDR2 reads SNEGSKA (reference sequence). In nucleotides, the CDR3 is TGCAGTGCTAGCCAGGTAGCGGGGGGACGAGAGACCCAGTACTTC. Protein: CSASQVAGGRETQYF.

This clonotype was counted between two and nine times. This chain joins TRBV4-3 and TRBJ2-3, with 10 bases that match TRBD2. This CDR3 is 16 amino acids long. The germline V gene has CDR1 LGHNA and CDR2 YSLEER. Trimming took 0 bases from V and 6 from J; bases not matched to a gene: 6. In DNA, the CDR3 is TGCGCCAGCAGCCAAGAACTGAGCGGGAGGGCCGATACGCAGTATTTT. As protein: CASSQELSGRADTQYF.

This clonotype has at least ten counts. At one end the junction does not follow the germline gene, possibly because of a read error. This CDR3 is CASSLESSYNEQFF. In DNA form, the CDR3 reads TGTGCCAGCAGCTTAGAGAGCTCCTACAATGAGCAGTTCTTC. The chain employs TRBV5-1 and TRBJ2-1; D ambiguous. The V gene's germline CDR1 is SGHRS and CDR2 YFSETQ. The CDR3 is 14 residues long.

This clonotype came up many times. V is TRBV2 and J is TRBJ2-4; D might be TRBD2 (6 bases). The CDR3 loop spans 15 amino acids. With 8 bases removed from V and 1 base from J, the gap between germline ends came to 15 bases. Germline CDR1 reads SNHLY; CDR2 reads FYNNEI. DNA of the CDR3: TGTGCCAGCGCGAAGGAGGGTAGCGCCAAAAACATTCAGTACTTC. Translating gives CASAKEGSAKNIQYF.

The chain couples TRBV6-1 to TRBJ2-2; 8 bases fit TRBD1. The germline V gene encodes CDR1 MNHNS and CDR2 SASEGT. The junction had 6 bases not matched to a gene; V was cut back by 6 bases and J by 3 bases. This CDR3 has 15 amino acids. DNA for the CDR3: TGTGCCAGCAGACGCGACAGGGGTTACACCGGGGAGCTGTTTTTT. Translated, it gives CASRRDRGYTGELFF.

This clonotype was picked up a small number of times. The J gene is TRBJ2-2, the V gene TRBV6-5; 8 bases align to TRBD1. Germline-derived CDR1 and CDR2 are MNHEY and SVGAGI. This CDR3 comprises 15 residues. The junction had 2 bases not matched to a gene; V was cut back by 0 bases and J by 5 bases. This CDR3 reads CASSYSQGATGELFF. The CDR3 DNA follows: TGTGCCAGCAGTTACTCCCAGGGGGCAACCGGGGAGCTGTTTTTT.

This clonotype was observed many times. The CDR3 here is CASSPAGPGTEAFF. The CDR3 nucleotides read TGTGCCAGCAGCCCCGCCGGTCCGGGCACTGAAGCTTTCTTT. The genes are TRBV3-1 and TRBJ1-1; D gene ambiguous. Germline V gene data show CDR1 as LGHDT and CDR2 as YNNKEL (reference sequence). Trimming cost V 4 bases and J 4 bases, with 13 bases left between them. The CDR3 extends over 14 amino acids.

This clonotype was picked up a small number of times. The chain couples TRBV5-5 to TRBJ2-3, with 10 positions matching TRBD1. Unmatched junction bases numbered 8, after V lost 4 bases and J lost 0 bases. Per germline, CDR1 SGHKS and CDR2 YYEKEE (reference sequence). This CDR3 is built from 17 residues. The CDR3 is CASSIGQGGGSTDTQYF. The CDR3 region has the DNA TGTGCCAGCAGCATTGGACAGGGGGGGGGGAGCACAGATACGCAGTATTTT. Full variable domain (remainder filled in from reference TRBV5-5 and TRBJ2-3): DAGVTQSPTHLIKTRGQQVTLRCSPISGHKSVSWYQQVLGQGPQFIFQYYEKEERGRGNFPDRFSARQFPNYSSELNVNALLLGDSALYLCASSIGQGGGSTDTQYFGPGTRLTVL.

This chain uses TRBV20-1 with TRBJ1-1; 9 bases are a match to TRBD1. Trimming took 5 bases from V and 1 from J; bases not matched to a gene: 8. The V gene's germline CDR1 is DFQATT and CDR2 SNEGSKA (reference sequence). The CDR3 sequence is 15 residues long. CDR3 sequence (DNA): TGCAGTGCTCCGGGACAGGGAATTGGGAACACTGAAGCTTTCTTT. Encoded protein: CSAPGQGIGNTEAFF.

This chain links TRBV7-8 with TRBJ2-3, with D possibly matching TRBD1 (5 bases). The CDR3 is 16 residues long. The germline V gene encodes CDR1 SGHVS and CDR2 FQNEAQ. Trimming took 2 bases from V and 5 from J, leaving 17 bases between them. The CDR3 here is CASSLSRPARGDTQYF. CDR3 in DNA: TGTGCCAGCAGCTTATCTCGCCCCGCAAGGGGAGATACGCAGTATTTT. The full variable domain, in which reference TRBV7-8 and TRBJ2-3 provide the parts outside the CDR3, is GAGVSQSPRYKVAKRGQDVALRCDPISGHVSLFWYQQALGQGPEFLTYFQNEAQLDKSGLPSDRFFAERPEGSVSTLKIQRTQQEDSAVYLCASSLSRPARGDTQYFGPGTRLTVL.

This chain connects TRBV4-1 to TRBJ1-4, with TRBD1 as a possible D gene (6 bases). Trimming took 4 bases from V and 7 from J, leaving 16 bases between them. Per the germline V gene, CDR1 is MGHRA and CDR2 is YSYEKL. This CDR3 is 15 amino acids long. CDR3 nucleotide sequence: TGCGCCAGCAGCCCCCTGGAGGGGGAGGTTGAAAAACTGTTTTTT. Amino acids: CASSPLEGEVEKLFF.

This clonotype was observed a handful of times. The chain couples TRBV7-8 to TRBJ2-7; D is unresolved. From germline, CDR1 is SGHVS and CDR2 FQNEAQ. CDR3 length: 13 amino acids. With 2 bases removed from V and 3 bases from J, the gap between germline ends came to 8 bases. The CDR3 DNA follows: TGTGCCAGCAGCTTACTAGGGAACTACGAGCAGTACTTC. This encodes CASSLLGNYEQYF.

This clonotype was counted many times. CDR3 region: CASNRHPNTEAFF. The CDR3 DNA is TGTGCCAGCAACAGACACCCGAACACTGAAGCTTTCTTT. V usage is TRBV2 and J usage is TRBJ1-1; D is ambiguous. Germline CDR1 is SNHLY and CDR2 is FYNNEI. The CDR3 runs to 13 residues. V lost 7 bases to trimming and J lost 1 base, with 10 bases between them.

The table lists this clonotype with a few counts. This chain links TRBV2 with TRBJ1-2; TRBD1 matches at 8 bases. The CDR3 runs 13 residues. J was trimmed by 4 bases and V by 7 bases; bases with no gene match: 5. From germline, CDR1 is SNHLY and CDR2 FYNNEI. The CDR3 region has the DNA TGTGCCAGCAAAGACAGGGGCGCCTATGGCTACACCTTC. This codes for CASKDRGAYGYTF. The variable domain in full, with the rest retrieved from reference TRBV2 and TRBJ1-2, is EPEVTQTPSHQVTQMGQEVILRCVPISNHLYFYWYRQILGQKVEFLVSFYNNEISEKSEIFDDQFSVERPDGSNFTLKIRSTKLEDSAMYFCASKDRGAYGYTFGSGTRLTVV.

In its sample, this clonotype was seen a few times. The chain couples TRBV9 to TRBJ2-1, with TRBD2 as a possible D gene (5 bases). Germline V gene lookup returns CDR1 SGDLS and CDR2 YYNGEE. Trimming left V 0 bases short and J 7 bases short, with 8 bases between. This CDR3 contains 13 residues. CDR3 sequence: CASSVEVANEQFF. The CDR3 DNA sequence: TGTGCCAGCAGCGTAGAAGTAGCGAATGAGCAGTTCTTC.